Listed below are T cell receptor beta chains from one sample, sequenced in a study of regulatory T cells in long-lasting Graves disease. TCRdb itself ran the multiplex PCR reads through MiXCR, one entry per CDR3 protein. The sample includes about 420,000 distinct CDR3 sequences, roughly 17% seen only once; the top ten take about 25%. Another study also made use of these data, one on T cells in Graves' hyperthyroidism and ophthalmopathy.

Sequenced material: peripheral blood mononuclear cells (PBMCs), taken at new diagnosis, from a patient treated with antithyroid drugs. These TCRs come from a young woman with Graves disease. CDR3s include the opening cysteine and the closing phenylalanine or tryptophan. D genes are given only for firm matches. A row's size may be missing; if present it is once, few, many or a size class.

>TRBJ1-1|TRBV18|many|-
TGTGCCAGCTCACCTGCGATTCGCGGGGCGCCGGGCACTGAAGCTTTCTTT
CASSPAIRGAPGTEAFF
>TRBJ2-7|TRBV2|many|-
TGTGCCAGCAGTGTCAACGGGCAGATCTACGAGCAGTACTTC
CASSVNGQIYEQYF
>TRBJ2-7|TRBV4-3|many|-
TGCGCCAGCAGCCAAAACGATCGGGGAACCTACGAGCAGTACTTC
CASSQNDRGTYEQYF
>TRBJ1-2|TRBV24-1|many|-
TGTGCCACCAGTGACACGGACAGATATGGCTACACCTTC
CATSDTDRYGYTF
>TRBJ2-1|TRBV5-1|many|-
TGCGCCAGCAGCTTGGGGGATCTAGCCTACAATGAGCAGTTCTTC
CASSLGDLAYNEQFF
>TRBJ2-6|TRBV7-2|few|-
TGTGCCAGCAGCTTAGGAGGTACCGGGGCCAACGTCCTGACTTTC
CASSLGGTGANVLTF
>TRBJ2-3|TRBV7-6|few|TRBD2
TGTGCCAGCAGCTTAGCGAGAGCGGGAGATTTAGATACGCAGTATTTT
CASSLARAGDLDTQYF
>TRBJ1-5|TRBV30|many|-
TGTGCCTGGAGTGTACTCAGGGACCAGCCCCAGCATTTT
CAWSVLRDQPQHF
>TRBJ1-1|TRBV19|many|TRBD1
TGTGCCAGTAGTCAAGCTCCGGGACAGGGGAAGAACACTGAAGCTTTCTTT
CASSQAPGQGKNTEAFF
>TRBJ2-3|TRBV3-1|many|-
TGTGCCAGCAGCCAAGATTTTAAGGGCACAGATACGCAGTATTTT
CASSQDFKGTDTQYF
>TRBJ1-2|TRBV18|many|-
TGTGCCAGCAGCCCGGACACCTCCTATGGCTACACCTTC
CASSPDTSYGYTF
>TRBJ2-1|TRBV6-1|-|TRBD2
TGTGCCAGCAGTGAACTAGCGGGAGGATTGAATGAGCAGTTCTTC
CASSELAGGLNEQFF
>TRBJ2-1|TRBV29-1|few|-
TGCAGCGTTGAAGTTGTTTACAATGAGCAGTTCTTC
CSVEVVYNEQFF
>TRBJ1-5|TRBV20-1|many|TRBD1
TGCAGTGCTAGAACGGACAGGGGCTACAATCAGCCCCAGCATTTT
CSARTDRGYNQPQHF